A selection of T cell receptor beta chains follows, all from one sample in a study of cytomegalovirus exposure and HLA in healthy donors. Assay: immunoSEQ multiplex PCR; the TCRdb copy retains only in-frame clones and omits some. The table has 110,000 to 150,000 clones, over 60% seen once; the top ten hold 1.7%. The specimen sequenced was PBMCs. Every receptor here comes from a woman aged 25 to 39 in good health and CMV-seronegative. Each CDR3 is given with its conserved first and last residue. A D gene is named only where the DNA matches it firmly. A clone size is listed for some rows: how often the clone was seen (once, few, many), or a class if it is expanded.

J gene: TRBJ1-2
clone size: .
V gene: TRBV9
D gene: TRBD1
CDR3 protein: CASSVADRVGGYTF
CDR3 DNA: TGTGCCAGCAGCGTAGCGGACAGGGTGGGAGGCTACACCTTC

J gene: TRBJ2-2
clone size: .
V gene: TRBV5-1
D gene: .
CDR3 protein: CASSLGGTGTGGELFF
CDR3 DNA: TGCGCCAGCAGCTTGGGCGGGACGGGGACTGGCGGGGAGCTGTTTTTT

J gene: TRBJ1-2
clone size: .
V gene: TRBV9
D gene: TRBD1
CDR3 protein: CASSVAQGRIFF
CDR3 DNA: TGTGCCAGCAGCGTAGCACAGGGGAGGATCTTCTTC

J gene: TRBJ1-1
clone size: .
V gene: TRBV30
D gene: .
CDR3 protein: CAWSRAVGRGGTEAFF
CDR3 DNA: TGTGCCTGGAGTAGGGCCGTTGGCAGGGGCGGCACTGAAGCTTTCTTT

J gene: TRBJ2-1
clone size: .
V gene: TRBV27
D gene: .
CDR3 protein: CASSFVEPGHQTGGQFF
CDR3 DNA: TGTGCCAGCAGTTTTGTTGAGCCGGGACACCAAACGGGGGGGCAGTTCTTC

J gene: TRBJ2-5
clone size: .
V gene: TRBV5-6
D gene: TRBD2
CDR3 protein: CASSPGTSGETQYF
CDR3 DNA: TGTGCCAGCAGCCCCGGGACTAGTGGGGAGACCCAGTACTTC

J gene: TRBJ1-1
clone size: .
V gene: TRBV19
D gene: TRBD1
CDR3 protein: CASQPLGTGVVEAFF
CDR3 DNA: TGTGCCAGTCAGCCTTTAGGGACAGGGGTCGTTGAAGCTTTCTTT

J gene: TRBJ2-5
clone size: many
V gene: TRBV25-1
D gene: .
CDR3 protein: CASSVGQSFGETQYF
CDR3 DNA: TGTGCCAGCAGCGTTGGACAGTCATTCGGAGAGACCCAGTACTTC

J gene: TRBJ1-5
clone size: .
V gene: TRBV19
D gene: .
CDR3 protein: CASSITQAYNQPQHF
CDR3 DNA: TGTGCCAGTAGTATAACACAGGCGTACAATCAGCCCCAGCATTTT

J gene: TRBJ2-7
clone size: few
V gene: TRBV6-5
D gene: .
CDR3 protein: CASQPSVLTTRQYF
CDR3 DNA: TGTGCCAGCCAGCCCTCGGTCCTGACTACGAGGCAGTACTTC

J gene: TRBJ1-3
clone size: .
V gene: TRBV7-6
D gene: .
CDR3 protein: CASSQTGSGNTIYF
CDR3 DNA: TGTGCCAGCAGCCAAACAGGGTCTGGAAACACCATATATTTT

J gene: TRBJ2-3
clone size: .
V gene: TRBV7-3
D gene: TRBD2
CDR3 protein: CASSPSGAGRDTQYF
CDR3 DNA: TGTGCCAGCAGCCCCTCGGGAGCGGGGCGAGATACGCAGTATTTT

J gene: TRBJ1-1
clone size: .
V gene: TRBV5-1
D gene: TRBD1
CDR3 protein: CASRPTGGHTEAFF
CDR3 DNA: TGCGCCAGCAGGCCGACAGGGGGCCACACTGAAGCTTTCTTT

J gene: TRBJ2-5
clone size: .
V gene: TRBV9
D gene: TRBD1
CDR3 protein: CASSPRDRGGQETQYF
CDR3 DNA: TGTGCCAGCAGCCCCCGAGACAGGGGTGGCCAAGAGACCCAGTACTTC

J gene: TRBJ1-3
clone size: .
V gene: TRBV27
D gene: TRBD1
CDR3 protein: CASALTGVGNTIYF
CDR3 DNA: TGTGCCAGCGCCCTGACAGGGGTTGGAAACACCATATATTTT

J gene: TRBJ1-1
clone size: .
V gene: TRBV7-2
D gene: TRBD1
CDR3 protein: CASSQQGRNTEAFF
CDR3 DNA: TGTGCCAGCAGCCAACAGGGGCGGAACACTGAAGCTTTCTTT

J gene: TRBJ1-5
clone size: .
V gene: TRBV2
D gene: .
CDR3 protein: CASRDSGVSNQPQHF
CDR3 DNA: TGTGCCAGCAGGGATTCGGGAGTTAGCAATCAGCCCCAGCATTTT

J gene: TRBJ1-2
clone size: few
V gene: TRBV4-2
D gene: TRBD1
CDR3 protein: CASSQTDRGGGYTF
CDR3 DNA: TGTGCCAGCAGCCAAACCGACAGGGGAGGTGGCTACACCTTC

J gene: TRBJ1-6
clone size: .
V gene: TRBV5-1
D gene: .
CDR3 protein: CASGDSSYNSPLHF
CDR3 DNA: TGCGCCAGCGGAGACAGCTCCTATAATTCACCCCTCCACTTT

J gene: TRBJ1-1
clone size: few
V gene: TRBV5-1
D gene: .
CDR3 protein: CASSLDSLNTEAFF
CDR3 DNA: TGCGCCAGCAGCTTGGACAGCTTGAACACTGAAGCTTTCTTT

J gene: TRBJ2-1
clone size: .
V gene: TRBV27
D gene: .
CDR3 protein: CASSLSPGGATYNEQFF
CDR3 DNA: TGTGCCAGCAGTTTGTCCCCGGGGGGCGCGACCTACAATGAGCAGTTCTTC

J gene: TRBJ1-2
clone size: .
V gene: TRBV6-6
D gene: .
CDR3 protein: CASSYSTDFYGYTF
CDR3 DNA: TGTGCCAGCAGTTACTCGACAGATTTCTATGGCTACACCTTC

J gene: TRBJ2-3
clone size: once
V gene: TRBV7-8
D gene: TRBD2
CDR3 protein: CASSLARLAELHTQYF
CDR3 DNA: TGTGCCAGCAGCTTAGCCCGTCTAGCGGAGCTACATACGCAGTATTTT

J gene: TRBJ1-2
clone size: .
V gene: TRBV5-1
D gene: .
CDR3 protein: CASSLAEQGSGYTF
CDR3 DNA: TGCGCCAGCAGCTTGGCCGAGCAGGGCTCTGGCTACACCTTC

J gene: TRBJ2-3
clone size: .
V gene: TRBV9
D gene: TRBD2
CDR3 protein: CASSEASGGTQFTDTQYF
CDR3 DNA: TGTGCCAGCAGCGAGGCCAGCGGGGGGACTCAATTCACAGATACGCAGTATTTT

J gene: TRBJ2-7
clone size: few
V gene: TRBV11-2
D gene: .
CDR3 protein: CASSLDRSYEQYF
CDR3 DNA: TGTGCCAGCAGCTTAGACAGATCCTACGAGCAGTACTTC

J gene: TRBJ2-5
clone size: .
V gene: TRBV5-1
D gene: TRBD1
CDR3 protein: CASSLTGGQETQYF
CDR3 DNA: TGCGCCAGCAGCTTGACAGGGGGTCAAGAGACCCAGTACTTC

J gene: TRBJ2-3
clone size: once
V gene: TRBV27
D gene: TRBD2
CDR3 protein: CASSLWASGPSVPDTQYF
CDR3 DNA: TGTGCCAGCAGTTTATGGGCTAGCGGGCCAAGTGTGCCAGATACGCAGTATTTT

J gene: TRBJ2-1
clone size: .
V gene: TRBV5-6
D gene: TRBD2
CDR3 protein: CASSRTSGGYNEQFF
CDR3 DNA: TGTGCCAGCAGCAGGACTAGCGGGGGCTACAATGAGCAGTTCTTC

J gene: TRBJ1-1
clone size: .
V gene: TRBV5-1
D gene: TRBD1
CDR3 protein: CASSRQGTDTEAFF
CDR3 DNA: TGCGCCAGCAGCAGACAGGGGACGGACACTGAAGCTTTCTTT

J gene: TRBJ2-7
clone size: few
V gene: TRBV6-5
D gene: TRBD2
CDR3 protein: CASSLLAGTYEQYF
CDR3 DNA: TGTGCCAGCAGTTTACTAGCGGGGACCTACGAGCAGTACTTC

J gene: TRBJ2-7
clone size: .
V gene: TRBV7-8
D gene: TRBD1
CDR3 protein: CASSLHRDRGSEQYF
CDR3 DNA: TGTGCCAGCAGCCTACACAGGGACAGGGGGTCCGAGCAGTACTTC

J gene: TRBJ2-1
clone size: .
V gene: TRBV7-6
D gene: TRBD2
CDR3 protein: CASRPLGSGGFHEQFF
CDR3 DNA: TGTGCCAGCAGACCTCTAGGGTCCGGGGGGTTTCATGAGCAGTTCTTC

J gene: TRBJ1-3
clone size: .
V gene: TRBV11-2
D gene: TRBD1
CDR3 protein: CASSFGTGSGNTIYF
CDR3 DNA: TGTGCCAGCAGCTTCGGGACAGGCTCTGGAAACACCATATATTTT

J gene: TRBJ2-5
clone size: .
V gene: TRBV27
D gene: TRBD2
CDR3 protein: CASRPGLAGGIGETQYF
CDR3 DNA: TGTGCCAGCAGGCCGGGACTAGCGGGGGGAATAGGGGAGACCCAGTACTTC

J gene: TRBJ2-1
clone size: .
V gene: TRBV7-2
D gene: TRBD2
CDR3 protein: CASSDGGLAGGGEQFF
CDR3 DNA: TGTGCCAGCAGCGACGGCGGACTAGCGGGGGGTGGTGAGCAGTTCTTC

J gene: TRBJ1-2
clone size: .
V gene: TRBV4-3
D gene: TRBD1
CDR3 protein: CASSLAATGAVGYTF
CDR3 DNA: TGCGCCAGCAGCCTAGCCGCGACAGGGGCGGTTGGCTACACCTTC

J gene: TRBJ1-2
clone size: .
V gene: TRBV10-2
D gene: .
CDR3 protein: CASRRGVDYGYTF
CDR3 DNA: TGCGCCAGCAGGCGGGGGGTTGACTATGGCTACACCTTC

J gene: TRBJ2-3
clone size: .
V gene: TRBV6-1
D gene: .
CDR3 protein: CASKTTLSTDTQYF
CDR3 DNA: TGTGCCAGCAAGACGACTTTAAGCACAGATACGCAGTATTTT

J gene: TRBJ1-1
clone size: .
V gene: TRBV11-2
D gene: .
CDR3 protein: CASRTNRELEAFF
CDR3 DNA: TGTGCCAGCAGGACGAACAGGGAACTTGAAGCTTTCTTT

J gene: TRBJ1-2
clone size: once
V gene: TRBV19
D gene: .
CDR3 protein: CASSKPENYGYTF
CDR3 DNA: TGTGCCAGTAGTAAACCGGAGAACTATGGCTACACCTTC

J gene: TRBJ1-2
clone size: .
V gene: TRBV4-2
D gene: TRBD1
CDR3 protein: CASSQVGTVNYGYTF
CDR3 DNA: TGTGCCAGCAGCCAAGTTGGGACAGTGAACTATGGCTACACCTTC

J gene: TRBJ2-5
clone size: .
V gene: TRBV7-3
D gene: .
CDR3 protein: CASSLLGGGETQYF
CDR3 DNA: TGTGCCAGCAGCTTACTCGGGGGAGGCGAGACCCAGTACTTC

J gene: TRBJ1-1
clone size: .
V gene: TRBV6-5
D gene: .
CDR3 protein: CASSYWGGTGGAFF
CDR3 DNA: TGTGCCAGCAGTTACTGGGGGGGTACGGGTGGTGCTTTCTTT

J gene: TRBJ2-7
clone size: .
V gene: TRBV6-5
D gene: .
CDR3 protein: CASSYSESSSYEQYF
CDR3 DNA: TGCGCCAGCAGTTACTCTGAAAGTAGCTCCTACGAGCAGTACTTC

J gene: TRBJ2-2
clone size: .
V gene: TRBV10-3
D gene: TRBD2
CDR3 protein: CAISESDRLAEGTGELFF
CDR3 DNA: TGTGCCATCAGTGAGTCCGATAGACTAGCGGAGGGGACCGGGGAGCTGTTTTTT